This T cell receptor beta chain was identified in a study of blood T cell repertoires in COVID-19. Study context: Spain, Italy and the United States supplied samples that represented acute and convalescent COVID-19. PBMCs, B-cell-depleted T cells, or T cells provided the cDNA or gDNA that made up the material.

The trim removed 7 bases at V and 5 bases at J, leaving 11 bases unmatched. The CDR3 is made up of 15 amino acids. Germline CDR1 SNHLY, CDR2 FYNNEI. As processed by the authors: Counts of nucleated cells, estimated from reference gene primer amplification, were obtained. Some clones are missing from TCRdb's copy, which holds only in-frame ones; the method was immunoSEQ multiplex PCR. That table gives V, J and clone size, and the DNA gave D and trimming. The repertoire holds some 130,000 clones, with under 90% as singletons. Sequenced material: peripheral blood. The rearrangement joins TRBV2 to TRBJ2-5; TRBD2 agrees at 9 bases. This receptor was identified in a human donor in a cohort sampled during active COVID-19. This CDR3 is CASKAKRGVSETQYF. The CDR3 bases are TGTGCCAGCAAAGCTAAGCGGGGGGTATCGGAGACCCAGTACTTC.